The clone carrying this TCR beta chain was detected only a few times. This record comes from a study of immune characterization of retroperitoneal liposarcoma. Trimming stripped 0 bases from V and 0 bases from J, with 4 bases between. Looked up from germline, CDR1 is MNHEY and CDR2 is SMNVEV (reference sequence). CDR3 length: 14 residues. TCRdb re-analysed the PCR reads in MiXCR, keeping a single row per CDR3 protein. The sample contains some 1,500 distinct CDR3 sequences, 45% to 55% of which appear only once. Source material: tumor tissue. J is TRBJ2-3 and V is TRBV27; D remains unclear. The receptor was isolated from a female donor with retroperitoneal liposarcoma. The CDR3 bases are TGTGCCAGCAGTTTATCCTCTAGCACAGATACGCAGTATTTT. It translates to CASSLSSSTDTQYF.